The 21 T cell receptor beta chains below all came from one sample that was sequenced in a study of Graves' ophthalmopathy and Graves' hyperthyroidism. RNA transcripts yielded amplified TCR beta CDR3 regions. RT-PCR with HTBI primers came first, then second-round multiplex PCR. One entry per CDR3 protein, called by TCRdb with MiXCR from the multiplex PCR reads. Of about 500,000 distinct CDR3 sequences listed, 14% are singletons. Source material: blood. Source of these receptors: a woman in her 30s with Graves' ophthalmopathy.

This clonotype has a count of ten or more. V is TRBV13 and J is TRBJ2-7, with TRBD2 identical over 10 bases. Trimming cost V 3 bases and J 5 bases; bases outside gene matches: 7. Germline CDR1 reads PRHDT; CDR2 reads FYEKMQ (reference sequence). The CDR3 is made up of 15 amino acids. The CDR3 spells CASSFPSGGGDEQYF. The CDR3 nucleotides read TGTGCCAGCAGCTTCCCTAGCGGGGGTGGCGACGAGCAGTACTTC. The whole variable domain, filled in from reference TRBV13 and TRBJ2-7, reads AAGVIQSPRHLIKEKRETATLKCYPIPRHDTVYWYQQGPGQDPQFLISFYEKMQSDKGSIPDRFSAQQFSDYHSELNMSSLELGDSALYFCASSFPSGGGDEQYFGPGTRLTVT.

In its sample, this clonotype was seen many times. This rearrangement joins TRBV5-1 to TRBJ1-6, with D unresolved. Trimming left V 7 bases short and J 2 bases short, with 13 bases between. CDR1 is SGHRS and CDR2 is YFSETQ in the germline V gene. This CDR3 comprises 15 residues. The CDR3 coding sequence is TGCGCCAGCCGAGAAGCATACACCTATAATTCACCCCTCCACTTT. As protein: CASREAYTYNSPLHF.

The chain links TRBV4-1 to TRBJ2-4; tentative D call: TRBD1 (6 bases). The V end lost 2 bases, the J end lost 0 bases, and 23 bases lay between the germline ends. The CDR3 extends over 20 amino acids. The germline V gene has CDR1 MGHRA and CDR2 YSYEKL. The CDR3, as DNA: TGCGCCAGCAGCCAAACTGCTTCAGGGGTGCCAGAACTAGCCAAAAACATTCAGTACTTC. Its translation: CASSQTASGVPELAKNIQYF.

The sample holds many counts of this clonotype. The chain carries TRBV30 and TRBJ1-1, with D hard to call. Germline loops: CDR1 GTSNPN, CDR2 SVGIG (reference sequence). V was trimmed by 0 bases and J by 1 base, leaving 9 bases between them. The CDR3 consists of 14 residues. The CDR3 loop is CAWSVRKRNTEAFF. CDR3 nucleotides: TGTGCCTGGAGTGTACGCAAAAGGAACACTGAAGCTTTCTTT.

This clonotype was recorded many times. The rearrangement joins TRBV28 to TRBJ1-2; D not certain. V was cut by 8 bases and J by 8 bases, with 12 bases left in between. The germline V gene has CDR1 MDHEN and CDR2 SYDVKM. The CDR3 covers 11 residues. The CDR3 sequence: CASSWTWGYTF. The CDR3 region has the DNA TGTGCCAGCTCCTGGACTTGGGGCTACACCTTC.

This clonotype was picked up many times. This chain joins TRBV20-1 and TRBJ1-5; tentatively, D is TRBD1 (6 bases). Trimming cost V 3 bases and J 1 base, with 13 bases left between them. This CDR3 contains 15 residues. Germline CDR1 reads DFQATT; CDR2 reads SNEGSKA (reference sequence). In DNA form, the CDR3 reads TGCAGTGCTAGGCAAAGTGACAGGAGCAATCAGCCCCAGCATTTT. This encodes CSARQSDRSNQPQHF.

This clonotype was seen at least ten times. The chain couples TRBV20-1 to TRBJ2-5, with no clear D. Trimming shortened V by 6 bases and J by 1 base, and 9 bases separated the two germline ends. CDR1 is DFQATT, CDR2 SNEGSKA, per germline (reference sequence). The CDR3 has 12 amino acids. This CDR3 is CSAPPTQETQYF. CDR3 DNA: TGCAGTGCCCCGCCCACCCAAGAGACCCAGTACTTC.

This clonotype came up many times. The gene calls are TRBV6-5 and TRBJ2-7, with TRBD2 identical over 9 bases. CDR3 size: 16 residues. J gave up 6 bases and V 0 bases, and 9 bases lay outside the gene matches. In germline, CDR1 is MNHEY, CDR2 SVGAGI. The CDR3 nucleotides are TGTGCCAGCAGTTACTCGATTATTAGCGGGGGAGGCGAGCAGTACTTC. This codes for CASSYSIISGGGEQYF.

The chain has TRBV2 and TRBJ2-5; maybe TRBD2 (5 bases). Trimming took off 5 bases at V and 3 bases at J, with 10 bases between the two ends. Germline CDR1 and CDR2: SNHLY and FYNNEI. CDR3 length: 13 amino acids. CDR3 sequence reads: CASSQLEEETQYF. The CDR3 DNA reads TGTGCCAGCAGTCAACTAGAAGAAGAGACCCAGTACTTC.

V and J are TRBV6-5 and TRBJ1-2, with 8 positions matching TRBD1. V shed 2 bases and J 0 bases; nucleotides not matched to a gene: 2. There are 15 residues in the CDR3. Per germline, CDR1 MNHEY and CDR2 SVGAGI. CDR3 nucleotide sequence: TGTGCCAGCAGTTACACAGGGGGGGCTAACTATGGCTACACCTTC. Translating gives CASSYTGGANYGYTF.

Ten or more counts support this clonotype. DNA of the CDR3: TGCAGTGCTAGAGACGCTAGACAGGGGCCAGGGGAGACCCAGTACTTC. Translated: CSARDARQGPGETQYF. The chain is built from TRBV20-1 and TRBJ2-5, with 8 bases fitting TRBD1. Germline V gene data show CDR1 as DFQATT and CDR2 as SNEGSKA (reference sequence). CDR3 size: 16 residues. The V segment lost 0 bases and the J segment 5 bases; nucleotides outside the gene matches: 11.

This clonotype was seen at least ten times. The V gene is TRBV19, the J gene TRBJ2-2, with D possibly TRBD1 on 7 matching bases. Germline CDR1 is LNHDA and CDR2 is SQIVND (reference sequence). The CDR3 contains 13 residues. The germline V and J ends were trimmed by 4 bases and 7 bases, with 10 bases remaining between them. CDR3: CASSTRDSGELFF. The DNA of the CDR3 is TGTGCCAGTAGTACGCGGGACAGCGGGGAGCTGTTTTTT.

This clonotype was seen many times. V is TRBV27 and J is TRBJ1-1, with D perhaps matching TRBD1 (6 bases). CDR1 is MNHEY and CDR2 is SMNVEV in the germline V gene (reference sequence). The CDR3 sequence is 13 residues long. Deletions cut 5 bases from V and 10 bases from J, with 17 bases between. The CDR3 is CASSPAMRGRAFF. The DNA for the CDR3 is TGTGCCAGCAGTCCCGCGATGCGGGGGCGAGCTTTCTTT.

This clonotype was recorded at least ten times. The gene calls are TRBV19 and TRBJ1-2, with TRBD1 as a possible D gene (5 bases). The germline CDR1 and CDR2 sequences are LNHDA and SQIVND (reference sequence). Trimming removed 5 bases at V and 1 base at J, with 17 bases between. The CDR3 runs to 16 residues. CDR3 bases: TGTGCCAGTAGTCCCCGTGGGGGAAGACATAACTATGGCTACACCTTC. This translates into CASSPRGGRHNYGYTF.

This clonotype was detected many times. J is TRBJ1-2 and V is TRBV12-3 or TRBV12-4, with D perhaps TRBD1 (6 bases). Between the trimmed V and J ends, which lost 7 bases and 4 bases, there was a span of 13 bases. The CDR3 loop spans 13 amino acids. CDR3 sequence reads: CASNEGGIYGYTF. The CDR3 nucleotides are TGTGCCAGCAACGAAGGGGGTATCTATGGCTACACCTTC.

This chain joins TRBV5-1 and TRBJ1-1; possible D gene TRBD1, 6 bases. V lost 2 bases and J lost 2, with 13 bases in between. CDR3 length: 15 amino acids. Germline CDR1 SGHRS, CDR2 YFSETQ. CDR3 nucleotide sequence: TGCGCCAGCAGCTTCGGGACACCCGACAACACTGAAGCTTTCTTT. Amino acid sequence: CASSFGTPDNTEAFF.

This clonotype has ten or more counts. The CDR3 bases are TGTGCCACCAGTGCCGGAGGGAGTAGCAACGAGCAGTACTTC. This codes for CATSAGGSSNEQYF. The gene calls are TRBV24-1 and TRBJ2-7; D possibly corresponds to TRBD2 (6 bases). V shed 5 bases and J shed 5 bases, with 15 bases lying between them. CDR1 and CDR2 (germline): KGHDR, SFDVKD. CDR3 length: 14 residues.

This clonotype has ten or more counts. CDR3 nucleotide sequence: TGTGCCAGCACCAAACATATCGAGAACACTGAAGCTTTCTTT. It encodes CASTKHIENTEAFF. This chain connects TRBV6-1 to TRBJ1-1; D gene unclear. In germline, CDR1 is MNHNS, CDR2 SASEGT. This CDR3 comprises 14 residues. The V end lost 7 bases, the J end lost 1 base, and 13 bases lay between the germline ends.

For this clonotype: This may arise from a read error, as a much more abundant clone is one base away. The gene calls are TRBV6-2 or TRBV6-3 and TRBJ1-2; D perhaps matches TRBD1 (6 bases). The CDR3 runs to 15 residues. Germline CDR1 and CDR2: MNHEY and SVGEGT. As DNA, the CDR3 is TGTGCCAGCGGTTACCACAGGGAGATCAACTATGGCTACACCTTC. Residues: CASGYHREINYGYTF.

This clonotype showed up many times. A read error may be the cause here, since a much bigger clone is one base away. The V and J genes are TRBV6-5 and TRBJ2-5, with TRBD1 matching 11 bases. The CDR3 length is 15 residues. The V gene's germline CDR1 is MNHEY and CDR2 SVGAGI. The CDR3 DNA reads as TGTGCCAGCAGTTCGGACAGGGGGCCGCAAGAGACCAAGTACTTC. Residues: CASSSDRGPQETKYF.

Details on this clonotype: A much larger clone differs by one base, so this may be a read error. This chain joins TRBV28 and TRBJ1-2, with D uncertain. This CDR3 has 13 residues. Germline V gene data show CDR1 as MDHEN and CDR2 as SYDVKM. The CDR3 sequence: CSSTPVLGYGYTF. CDR3 bases: TGTTCCAGCACCCCTGTCCTAGGCTATGGCTACACCTTC.